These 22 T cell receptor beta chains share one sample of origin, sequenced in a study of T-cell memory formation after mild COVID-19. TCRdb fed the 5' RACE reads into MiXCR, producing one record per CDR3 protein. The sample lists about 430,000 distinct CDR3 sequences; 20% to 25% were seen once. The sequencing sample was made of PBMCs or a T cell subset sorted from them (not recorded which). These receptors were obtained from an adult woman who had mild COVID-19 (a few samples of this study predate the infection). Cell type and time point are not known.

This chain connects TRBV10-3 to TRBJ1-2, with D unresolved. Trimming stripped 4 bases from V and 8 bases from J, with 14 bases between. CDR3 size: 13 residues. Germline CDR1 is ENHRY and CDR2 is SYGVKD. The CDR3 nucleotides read TGTGCCATCAGTGCCCCCGGTGTTGGCGGCTACACCTTC. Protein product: CAISAPGVGGYTF.

CDR3 DNA: TGTGCCAGCAGCGTAGGACAGAGCTCCTATAATTCACCCCTCCACTTT. It codes for CASSVGQSSYNSPLHF. V gene TRBV9 combines with J gene TRBJ1-6; a weak D match, TRBD1 (5 bases). V was trimmed by 0 bases and J by 0 bases, leaving 7 bases between them. CDR3 length: 16 residues. From germline, CDR1 is SGDLS and CDR2 YYNGEE.

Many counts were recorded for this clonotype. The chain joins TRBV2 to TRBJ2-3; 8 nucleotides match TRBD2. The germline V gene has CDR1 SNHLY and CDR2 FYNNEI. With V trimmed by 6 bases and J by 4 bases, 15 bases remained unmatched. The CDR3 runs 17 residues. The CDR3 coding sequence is TGTGCCAGCAGCGGGGGGGTGCTACAAATTCTCCCAGATACGCAGTATTTT. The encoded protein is CASSGGVLQILPDTQYF.

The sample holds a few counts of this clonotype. The CDR3 bases are TGCGCCAGCAGCCCCCTCCGGGGGACAGGGGGCGATGAGCAGTACTTC. It encodes CASSPLRGTGGDEQYF. This chain uses TRBV4-1 with TRBJ2-7, with 12 bases fitting TRBD1. The germline CDR1 and CDR2 sequences are MGHRA and YSYEKL. V lost 4 bases to trimming and J lost 7 bases; unmatched junction nucleotides: 11. This CDR3 has 16 amino acids.

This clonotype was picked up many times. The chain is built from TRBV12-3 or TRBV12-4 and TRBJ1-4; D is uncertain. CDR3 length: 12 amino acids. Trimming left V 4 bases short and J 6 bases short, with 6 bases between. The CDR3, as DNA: TGTGCCAGCAGTTCCCCAGATGAAAAACTGTTTTTT. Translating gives CASSSPDEKLFF.

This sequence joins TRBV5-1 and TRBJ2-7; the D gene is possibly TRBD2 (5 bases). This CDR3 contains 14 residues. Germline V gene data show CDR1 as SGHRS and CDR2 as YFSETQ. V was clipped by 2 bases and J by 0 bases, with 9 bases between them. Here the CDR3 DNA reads TGCGCCAGCAGCTTCGCAGCGGACTCCTACGAGCAGTACTTC. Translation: CASSFAADSYEQYF.

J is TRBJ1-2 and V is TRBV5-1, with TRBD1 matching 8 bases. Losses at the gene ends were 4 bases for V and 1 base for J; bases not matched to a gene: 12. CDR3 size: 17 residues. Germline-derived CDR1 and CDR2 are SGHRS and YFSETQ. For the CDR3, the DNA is TGCGCCAGCAGCCCGCTCCCCGCGACAGGGGTTAACTATGGCTACACCTTC. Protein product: CASSPLPATGVNYGYTF.

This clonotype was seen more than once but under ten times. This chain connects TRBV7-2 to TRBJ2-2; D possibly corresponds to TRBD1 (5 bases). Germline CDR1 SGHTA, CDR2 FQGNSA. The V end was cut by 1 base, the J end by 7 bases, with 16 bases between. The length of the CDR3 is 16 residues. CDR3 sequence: CASSLVGQGSSGELFF. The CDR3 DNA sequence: TGTGCCAGCAGCTTAGTTGGGCAGGGAAGTAGCGGGGAGCTGTTTTTT. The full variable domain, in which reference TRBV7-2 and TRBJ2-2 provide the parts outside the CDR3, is GAGVSQSPSNKVTEKGKDVELRCDPISGHTALYWYRQSLGQGLEFLIYFQGNSAPDKSGLPSDRFSAERTGGSVSTLTIQRTQQEDSAVYLCASSLVGQGSSGELFFGEGSRLTVL.

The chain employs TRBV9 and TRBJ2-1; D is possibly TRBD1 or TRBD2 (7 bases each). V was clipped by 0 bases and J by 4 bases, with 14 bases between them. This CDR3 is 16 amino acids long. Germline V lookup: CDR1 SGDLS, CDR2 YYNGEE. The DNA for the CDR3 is TGTGCCAGCAGCGTAGTGAGCGGGACAGCGTACAATGAGCAGTTCTTC. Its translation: CASSVVSGTAYNEQFF.

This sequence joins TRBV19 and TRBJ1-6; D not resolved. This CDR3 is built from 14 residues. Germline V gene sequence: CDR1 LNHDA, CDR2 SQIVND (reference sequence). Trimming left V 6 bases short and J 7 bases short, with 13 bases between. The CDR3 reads CASSERLGNSPLHF. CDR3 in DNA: TGTGCCAGTAGCGAAAGATTGGGGAATTCACCCCTCCACTTT. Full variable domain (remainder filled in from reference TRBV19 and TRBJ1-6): DGGITQSPKYLFRKEGQNVTLSCEQNLNHDAMYWYRQDPGQGLRLIYYSQIVNDFQKGDIAEGYSVSREKKESFPLTVTSAQKNPTAFYLCASSERLGNSPLHFGNGTRLTVT.

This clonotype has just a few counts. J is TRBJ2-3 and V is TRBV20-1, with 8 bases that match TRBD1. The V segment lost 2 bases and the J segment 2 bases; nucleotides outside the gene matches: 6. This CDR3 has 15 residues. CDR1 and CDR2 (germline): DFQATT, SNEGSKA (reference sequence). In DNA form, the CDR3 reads TGCAGTGCTAGATCCCCACAGGGGGACACAGATACGCAGTATTTT. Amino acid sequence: CSARSPQGDTDTQYF.

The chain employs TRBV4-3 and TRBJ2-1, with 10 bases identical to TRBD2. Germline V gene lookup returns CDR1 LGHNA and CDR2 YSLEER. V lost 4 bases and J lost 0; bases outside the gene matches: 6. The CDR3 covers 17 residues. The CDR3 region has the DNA TGCGCCAGCAGCCTCTCTAGCGGGAGAAACTCCTACAATGAGCAGTTCTTC. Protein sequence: CASSLSSGRNSYNEQFF.

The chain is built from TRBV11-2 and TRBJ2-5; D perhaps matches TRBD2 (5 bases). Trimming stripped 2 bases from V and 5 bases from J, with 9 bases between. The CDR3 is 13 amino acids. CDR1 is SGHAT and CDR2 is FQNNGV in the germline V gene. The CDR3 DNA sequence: TGTGCCAGCAGCTTACCGGGGAAGGAGACCCAGTACTTC. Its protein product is CASSLPGKETQYF.

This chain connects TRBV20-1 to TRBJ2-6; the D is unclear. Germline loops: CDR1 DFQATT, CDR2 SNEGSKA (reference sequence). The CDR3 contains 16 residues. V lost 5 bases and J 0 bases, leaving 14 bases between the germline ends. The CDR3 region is CSAGPDSYSGANVLTF. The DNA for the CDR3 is TGCAGTGCTGGACCAGACTCATACTCTGGGGCCAACGTCCTGACTTTC.

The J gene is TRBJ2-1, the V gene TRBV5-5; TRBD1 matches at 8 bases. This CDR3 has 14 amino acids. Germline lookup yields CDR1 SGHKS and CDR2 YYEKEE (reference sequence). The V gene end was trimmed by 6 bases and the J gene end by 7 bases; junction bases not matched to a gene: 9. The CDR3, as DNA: TGTGCCAGCACCCGGGGCAGGGGGCAGAATGAGCAGTTCTTC. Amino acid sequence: CASTRGRGQNEQFF.

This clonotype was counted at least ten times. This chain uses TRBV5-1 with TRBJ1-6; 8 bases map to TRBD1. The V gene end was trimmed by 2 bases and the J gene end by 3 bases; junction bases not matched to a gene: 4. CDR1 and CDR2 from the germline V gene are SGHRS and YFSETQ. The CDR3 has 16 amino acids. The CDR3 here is CASSFDRGGYNSPLHF. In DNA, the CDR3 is TGCGCCAGCAGCTTTGACAGGGGCGGCTATAATTCACCCCTCCACTTT.

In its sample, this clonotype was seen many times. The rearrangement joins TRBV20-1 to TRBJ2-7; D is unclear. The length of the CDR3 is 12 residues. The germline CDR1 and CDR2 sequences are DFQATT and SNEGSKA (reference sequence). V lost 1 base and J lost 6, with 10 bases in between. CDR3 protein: CSARGNGAEQYF. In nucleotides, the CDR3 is TGCAGTGCTAGAGGGAATGGAGCCGAGCAGTACTTC.

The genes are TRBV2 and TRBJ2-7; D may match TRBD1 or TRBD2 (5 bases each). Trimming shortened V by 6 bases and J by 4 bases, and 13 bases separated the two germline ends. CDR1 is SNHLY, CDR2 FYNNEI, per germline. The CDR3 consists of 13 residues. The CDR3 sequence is CASRKRGSYEQYF. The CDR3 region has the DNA TGTGCCAGCAGGAAGAGGGGTTCTTACGAGCAGTACTTC.

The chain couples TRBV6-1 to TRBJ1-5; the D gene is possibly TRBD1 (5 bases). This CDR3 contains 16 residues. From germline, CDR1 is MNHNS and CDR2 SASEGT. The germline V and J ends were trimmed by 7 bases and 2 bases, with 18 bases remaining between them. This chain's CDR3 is CASTTHRDLRNQPQHF. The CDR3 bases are TGTGCCAGCACGACTCACCGGGACTTACGCAATCAGCCCCAGCATTTT.

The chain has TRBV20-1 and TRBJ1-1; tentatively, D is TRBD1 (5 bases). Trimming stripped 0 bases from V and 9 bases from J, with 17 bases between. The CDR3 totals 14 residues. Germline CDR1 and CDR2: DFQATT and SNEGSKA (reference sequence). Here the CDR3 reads CSAREGSSGLQAFF. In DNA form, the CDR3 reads TGCAGTGCTAGAGAGGGATCGTCGGGACTTCAAGCTTTCTTT.

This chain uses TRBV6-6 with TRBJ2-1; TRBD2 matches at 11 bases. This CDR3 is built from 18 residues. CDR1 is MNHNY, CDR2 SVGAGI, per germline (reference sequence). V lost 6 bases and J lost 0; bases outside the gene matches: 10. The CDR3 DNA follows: TGTGCCAGCAGATTCCCGACTAGCGGGGCCAGCTCCTACAATGAGCAGTTCTTC. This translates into CASRFPTSGASSYNEQFF.

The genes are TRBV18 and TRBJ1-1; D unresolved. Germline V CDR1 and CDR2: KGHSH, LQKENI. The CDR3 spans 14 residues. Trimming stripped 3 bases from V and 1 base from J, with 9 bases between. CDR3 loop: CASSPRTTNTEAFF. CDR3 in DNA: TGTGCCAGCTCACCTCGAACAACGAACACTGAAGCTTTCTTT.